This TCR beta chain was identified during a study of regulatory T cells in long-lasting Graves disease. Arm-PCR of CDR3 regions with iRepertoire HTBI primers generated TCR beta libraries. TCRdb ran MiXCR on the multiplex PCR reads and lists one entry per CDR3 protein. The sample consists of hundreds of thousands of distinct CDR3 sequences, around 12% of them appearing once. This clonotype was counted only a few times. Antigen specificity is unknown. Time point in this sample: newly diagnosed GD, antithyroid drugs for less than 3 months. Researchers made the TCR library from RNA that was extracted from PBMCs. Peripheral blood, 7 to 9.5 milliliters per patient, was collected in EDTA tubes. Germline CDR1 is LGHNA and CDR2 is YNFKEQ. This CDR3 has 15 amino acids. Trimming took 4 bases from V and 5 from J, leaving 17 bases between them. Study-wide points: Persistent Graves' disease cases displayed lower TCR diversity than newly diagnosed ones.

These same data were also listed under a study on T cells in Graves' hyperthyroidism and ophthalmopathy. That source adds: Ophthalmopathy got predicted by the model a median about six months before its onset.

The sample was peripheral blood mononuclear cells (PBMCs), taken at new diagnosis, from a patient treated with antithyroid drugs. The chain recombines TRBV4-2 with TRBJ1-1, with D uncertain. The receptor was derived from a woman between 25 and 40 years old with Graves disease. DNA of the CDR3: TGTGCCAGCAGCCCAATAACACCCGAAGGGACTGAAGCTTTCTTT. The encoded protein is CASSPITPEGTEAFF.